This entry describes one T cell receptor (beta chain). Its antigen is unknown. No much larger clonotype is one base removed from it; base qualities were not supplied. This specimen belongs to a study of control samples from healthy donors and cancer patients (dated by TCRdb to the early 2020s). To prepare the library, the immunoSEQ multiplex PCR assay was applied. TCRdb provides this immuneACCESS table in a form limited to in-frame rearrangements. Some clones are lacking; in checked studies, under half of them reflect an unresolved V gene, and why the rest are absent is not known. Present in this sample are about 190,000 clones, approximately 90% of which were seen just once. Of the sample, 1.5% to 2% falls within the top ten clones. The germline V gene supplies CDR1 SGHAT and CDR2 FQNNGV. Inclusive of the bounding cysteine and phenylalanine, the CDR3 is 18 residues long. Of the read, only the CDR3 DNA is kept; its 54 bases are in frame from base 1. Clipping removes 1 base from V and 0 bases from J, with 9 as the unmatched junction base count.

The chain is assembled from TRBV11-2 and TRBJ2-7, with 10 bases aligning to TRBD1. Material for sequencing was blood. The source is a man aged 25-45 years in good health. CDR3 protein: CASSLVSAGQGYSYEQYF. At the DNA level, the sequence is TGTGCCAGCAGCTTAGTATCCGCGGGACAGGGGTACTCCTACGAGCAGTACTTC.